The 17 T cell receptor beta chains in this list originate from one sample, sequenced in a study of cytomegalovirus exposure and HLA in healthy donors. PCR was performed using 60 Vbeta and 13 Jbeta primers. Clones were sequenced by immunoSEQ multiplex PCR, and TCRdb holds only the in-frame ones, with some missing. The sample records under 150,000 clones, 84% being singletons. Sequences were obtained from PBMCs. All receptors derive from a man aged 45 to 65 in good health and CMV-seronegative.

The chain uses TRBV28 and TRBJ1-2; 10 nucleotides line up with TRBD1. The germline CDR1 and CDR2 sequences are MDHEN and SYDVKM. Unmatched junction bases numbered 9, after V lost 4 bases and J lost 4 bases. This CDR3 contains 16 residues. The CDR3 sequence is CASSSPTGTGVYGYTF. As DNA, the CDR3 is TGTGCCAGCAGTTCGCCGACCGGGACAGGGGTCTATGGCTACACCTTC.

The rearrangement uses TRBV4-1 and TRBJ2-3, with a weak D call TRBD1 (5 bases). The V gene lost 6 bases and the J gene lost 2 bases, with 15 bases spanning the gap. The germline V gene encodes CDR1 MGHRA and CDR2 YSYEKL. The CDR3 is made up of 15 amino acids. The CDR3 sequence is CASRTFLGPTDTQYF. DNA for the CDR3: TGCGCCAGCAGGACCTTCCTGGGGCCCACAGATACGCAGTATTTT.

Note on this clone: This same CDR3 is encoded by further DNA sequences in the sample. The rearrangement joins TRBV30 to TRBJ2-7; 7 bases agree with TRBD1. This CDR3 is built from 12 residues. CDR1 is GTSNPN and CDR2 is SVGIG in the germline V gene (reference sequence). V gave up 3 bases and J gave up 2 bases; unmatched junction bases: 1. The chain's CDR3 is CAWSDRAYEQYF. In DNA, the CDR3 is TGTGCCTGGAGCGACAGGGCCTACGAGCAGTACTTC.

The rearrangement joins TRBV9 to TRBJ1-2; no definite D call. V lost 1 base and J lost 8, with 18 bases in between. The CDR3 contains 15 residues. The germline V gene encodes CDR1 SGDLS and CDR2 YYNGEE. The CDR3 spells CASSVMGTPRRGYTF. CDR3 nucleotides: TGTGCCAGCAGCGTAATGGGCACCCCACGAAGGGGCTACACCTTC.

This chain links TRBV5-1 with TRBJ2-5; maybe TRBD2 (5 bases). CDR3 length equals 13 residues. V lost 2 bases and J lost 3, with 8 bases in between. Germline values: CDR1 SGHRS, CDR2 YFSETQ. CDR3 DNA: TGCGCCAGCAGCTTTTGGGGAGAAGAGACCCAGTACTTC. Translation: CASSFWGEETQYF.

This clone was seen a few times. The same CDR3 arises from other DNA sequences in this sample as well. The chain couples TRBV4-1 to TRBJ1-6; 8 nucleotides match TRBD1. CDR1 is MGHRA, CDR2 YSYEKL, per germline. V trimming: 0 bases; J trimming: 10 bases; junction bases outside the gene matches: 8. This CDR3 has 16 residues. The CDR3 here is CASSQEGGTGSSPLHF. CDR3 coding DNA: TGCGCCAGCAGCCAAGAGGGAGGGACAGGTTCCTCACCCCTCCACTTT.

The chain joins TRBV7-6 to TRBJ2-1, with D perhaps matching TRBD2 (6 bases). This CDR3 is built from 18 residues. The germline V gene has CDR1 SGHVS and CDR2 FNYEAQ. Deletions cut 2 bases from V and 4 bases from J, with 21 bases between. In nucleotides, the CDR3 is TGTGCCAGCAGCTTATTCGCCAAGAAGGCGGGGTCTTACAATGAGCAGTTCTTC. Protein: CASSLFAKKAGSYNEQFF.

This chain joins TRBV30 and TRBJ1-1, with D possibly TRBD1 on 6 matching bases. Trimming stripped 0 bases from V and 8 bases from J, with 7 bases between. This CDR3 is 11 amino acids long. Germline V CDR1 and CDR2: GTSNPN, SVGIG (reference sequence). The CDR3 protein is CAWSVGTEAFF. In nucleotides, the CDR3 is TGTGCCTGGAGTGTGGGGACAGAAGCTTTCTTT. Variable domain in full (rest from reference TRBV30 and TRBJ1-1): SQTIHQWPATLVQPVGSPLSLECTVEGTSNPNLYWYRQAAGRGLQLLFYSVGIGQISSEVPQNLSASRPQDRQFILSSKKLLLSDSGFYLCAWSVGTEAFFGQGTRLTVV.

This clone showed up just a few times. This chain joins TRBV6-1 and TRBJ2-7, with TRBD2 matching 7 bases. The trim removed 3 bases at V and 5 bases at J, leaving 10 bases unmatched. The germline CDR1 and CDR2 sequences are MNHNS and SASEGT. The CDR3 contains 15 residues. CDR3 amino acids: CASSDGSGAAHEQYF. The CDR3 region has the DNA TGTGCCAGCAGTGATGGGAGCGGGGCGGCCCACGAGCAGTACTTC.

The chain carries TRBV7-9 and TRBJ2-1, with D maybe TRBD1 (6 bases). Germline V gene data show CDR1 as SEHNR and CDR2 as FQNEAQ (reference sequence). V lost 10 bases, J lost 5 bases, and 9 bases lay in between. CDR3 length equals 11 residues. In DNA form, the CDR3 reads TGTGCCAAATCAGGGGACAATGAGCAGTTCTTC. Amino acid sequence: CAKSGDNEQFF.

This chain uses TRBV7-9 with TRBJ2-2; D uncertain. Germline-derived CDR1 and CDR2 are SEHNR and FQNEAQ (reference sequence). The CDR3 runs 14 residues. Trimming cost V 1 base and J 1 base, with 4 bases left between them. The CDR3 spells CASSLDQNTGELFF. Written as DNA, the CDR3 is TGTGCCAGCAGCTTAGATCAGAACACCGGGGAGCTGTTTTTT.

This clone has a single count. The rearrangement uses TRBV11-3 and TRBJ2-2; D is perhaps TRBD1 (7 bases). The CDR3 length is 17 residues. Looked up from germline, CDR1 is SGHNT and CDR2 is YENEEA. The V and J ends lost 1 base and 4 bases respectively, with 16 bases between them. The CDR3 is CASSLVGSQGGTGELFF. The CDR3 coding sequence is TGTGCCAGCAGCTTAGTGGGTTCGCAGGGGGGCACCGGGGAGCTGTTTTTT.

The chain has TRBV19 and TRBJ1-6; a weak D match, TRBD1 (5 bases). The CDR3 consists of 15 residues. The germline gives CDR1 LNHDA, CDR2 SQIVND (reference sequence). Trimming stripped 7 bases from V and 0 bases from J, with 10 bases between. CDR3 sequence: CASTQGVSYNSPLHF. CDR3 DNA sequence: TGTGCCAGTACCCAAGGGGTCTCCTATAATTCACCCCTCCACTTT.

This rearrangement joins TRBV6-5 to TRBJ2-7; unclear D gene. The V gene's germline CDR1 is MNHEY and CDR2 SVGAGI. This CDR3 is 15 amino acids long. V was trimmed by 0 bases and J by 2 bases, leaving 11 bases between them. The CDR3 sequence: CASSYSMAETYEQYF. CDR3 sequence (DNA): TGTGCCAGCAGTTACTCTATGGCCGAAACCTACGAGCAGTACTTC.

This CDR3 is CASSLTGITEAFF. The CDR3 DNA sequence: TGCGCCAGCAGCTTGACAGGAATCACTGAAGCTTTCTTT. The J gene is TRBJ1-1, the V gene TRBV5-1; the D gene is possibly TRBD1 (5 bases). V gave up 1 base and J gave up 4 bases, with 8 bases separating them. This CDR3 spans 13 amino acids. CDR1 and CDR2 (germline): SGHRS, YFSETQ.

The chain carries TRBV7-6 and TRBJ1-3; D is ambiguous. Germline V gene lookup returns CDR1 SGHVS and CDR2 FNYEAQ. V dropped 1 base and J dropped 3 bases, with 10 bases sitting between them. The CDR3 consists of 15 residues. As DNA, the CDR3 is TGTGCCAGCAGCTTAGGGGAAGGGAGTGGAAACACCATATATTTT. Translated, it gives CASSLGEGSGNTIYF.

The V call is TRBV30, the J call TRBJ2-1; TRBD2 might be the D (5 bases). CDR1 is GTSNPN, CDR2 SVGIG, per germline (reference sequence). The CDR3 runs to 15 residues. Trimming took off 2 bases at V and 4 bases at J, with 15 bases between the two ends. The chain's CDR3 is CAWSFSQRAYNEQFF. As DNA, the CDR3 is TGTGCCTGGAGTTTTTCCCAGAGGGCGTACAATGAGCAGTTCTTC.